This T cell receptor beta chain appears in the sequencing data of a study of cytomegalovirus exposure and HLA in healthy donors. V was clipped by 2 bases and J by 3 bases, with 9 bases between them. Germline V CDR1 and CDR2: SGHDT, YYEEEE. The CDR3 spans 13 residues. The study's findings and limits: An apparent linkage of common viral pathogens to several of the most significant clusters emerged in a later analysis.

PCR involved 60 Vbeta and 13 Jbeta primers. TCRdb's copy holds only in-frame clones and misses some; the assay was immunoSEQ multiplex PCR. The sample comprises about 200,000 clones, 75% to 85% of which are singletons, and around 3% rests with the top ten. To note about this clone: The antigen is not known.

The receptor was derived from a middle-aged woman in good health and CMV-seronegative. The chain carries TRBV5-6 and TRBJ2-7; D ambiguous. The sample was PBMCs. The CDR3 DNA is TGTGCCAGCAGCTTTACCCAGAACTACGAGCAGTACTTC. Its protein product is CASSFTQNYEQYF.